This TCR beta chain was documented in a study of T cell responses to AZD1222 COVID-19 vaccine. Study results and limitations: In all cases, repertoires were sampled only after the peak T cell response. Among those given AZD1222, only five or six were seropositive at baseline.

This CDR3 has 14 residues. Germline V gives CDR1 MGHRA, CDR2 YSYEKL. V was shortened by 6 bases and J by 3 bases, with 14 bases between the two germline ends. As regards this clone: No antigen is known for it.

Assay: immunoSEQ multiplex PCR; the TCRdb copy retains only in-frame clones and omits some. The data show some 50,000 clones, with more than 75% seen just once and roughly a sixth held by the top ten. This sequence originates from an adult in good health. V and J are TRBV4-1 and TRBJ1-1, with a weak D call TRBD1 (5 bases). The sample was peripheral blood, taken on day 0 of AZD1222 vaccination. CDR3 residues: CASRPGTGDTEAFF. Here the CDR3 DNA reads TGCGCCAGCAGACCTGGGACGGGGGACACTGAAGCTTTCTTT.